This T cell receptor (beta chain) was captured by sequencing in a study of shared clonotypes between healthy human individuals. Selected positively for CCR7 and CD45RO-negative, naive CD8 cells excluded terminally differentiated effector memory CD45RA+ cells. Genomic DNA belonging to each subset was distributed in equal measure over several immunoSEQ plates. TCRdb's table, derived via immunoSEQ multiplex PCR, lists solely in-frame clones and lacks some. The sample includes approximately 600,000 clones, 85% to 95% seen only once; the top ten take 0.11%. The V and J ends lost 2 bases and 3 bases respectively, with 16 bases between them. The CDR3 is made up of 16 amino acids. Germline CDR1 and CDR2: MGHRA and YSYEKL.

The chain carries TRBV4-1 and TRBJ1-1, with D perhaps TRBD1 (6 bases). The specimen was naive CD8+ T cells sorted from blood. The origin of this receptor is a woman aged 30 to 39 in good health. The CDR3 DNA is TGCGCCAGCAGCCAACCGTCCAAGGGGGTGGACACTGAAGCTTTCTTT. Translating gives CASSQPSKGVDTEAFF.